This is a list of T cell receptor beta chains from one sample in a study of control samples from healthy donors and cancer patients. The table came from immunoSEQ multiplex PCR; TCRdb's copy has only in-frame clones and leaves some out. The profile shows roughly 370,000 clones, 75% to 95% of them singletons. The sequencing input was PBMCs. The receptors originated from a middle-aged man with head and neck cancer. CDR3s include the opening cysteine and the closing phenylalanine or tryptophan. A D gene is named only where the DNA matches it firmly. Clone size is not always given. Where it is, it says once, few, many or a class for expanded clones.

v_call	j_call	d_call	cdr3_length	clone_size	cdr3_nt	cdr3_aa
TRBV28	TRBJ2-7	TRBD1	13	few	TGTGCCAGCAGTTCAGGGGGCCTCTACGAGCAGTACTTC	CASSSGGLYEQYF
TRBV12-3/TRBV12-4	TRBJ1-1	-	13	-	TGTGCCAGCAGTTTGCAGGGCATCACTGAAGCTTTCTTT	CASSLQGITEAFF
TRBV28	TRBJ2-5	-	13	-	TGTGCCTCTAGGGGCAGAATGTCAGAGACCCAGTACTTC	CASRGRMSETQYF
TRBV27	TRBJ2-7	TRBD1	14	-	TGTGCCAGCACCCGACAGGGAACCTTCTACGAGCAGTACTTC	CASTRQGTFYEQYF
TRBV9	TRBJ2-1	TRBD1	17	-	TGTGCCAGCAGCGCCACGGCAGGGGGTCTCGCCTACAATGAGCAGTTCTTC	CASSATAGGLAYNEQFF
TRBV11-2	TRBJ2-7	-	14	once	TGTGCCAGCAGCTTTCCCAGTAAAACCTACGAGCAGTACTTC	CASSFPSKTYEQYF
TRBV11-2	TRBJ2-7	-	15	-	TGTGCCAGCAGCTCCCCGGCAGGGAGCTCCTACGAGCAGTACTTC	CASSSPAGSSYEQYF
TRBV5-4	TRBJ1-3	TRBD1	16	-	TGTGCCAGCAGCTTGGGTCCGGGACAGGGAGGAAACACCATATATTTT	CASSLGPGQGGNTIYF
TRBV9	TRBJ2-1	TRBD2	16	-	TGTGCCAGCAGCGTAGGAGGGACTAGCGTCTACAATGAGCAGTTCTTC	CASSVGGTSVYNEQFF
TRBV4-2	TRBJ1-5	-	18	few	TGTGCCAGCAGCCAAGATCCGTGGGGGCGGGCCGTCAATCAGCCCCAGCATTTT	CASSQDPWGRAVNQPQHF
TRBV24-1	TRBJ2-5	TRBD1	15	-	TGTGCCACCAGTGGTGCGACAGGGGGTACGGAGACCCAGTACTTC	CATSGATGGTETQYF
TRBV29-1	TRBJ1-5	-	13	-	TGCAGCGTTGGTAGAGATAGCAATCAGCCCCAGCATTTT	CSVGRDSNQPQHF
TRBV12-3/TRBV12-4	TRBJ2-1	-	12	-	TGTGCCAGCAGTGTTGCGGTCAATGAGCAGTTCTTC	CASSVAVNEQFF
TRBV15	TRBJ2-3	-	14	-	TGTGCCACCAGCAGAGGGCTAGCCACAGATACGCAGTATTTT	CATSRGLATDTQYF
TRBV28	TRBJ1-2	-	15	once	TGTGCCAGCAGTTCAGGTGGGACTCCTAACTATGGCTACACCTTC	CASSSGGTPNYGYTF
TRBV18	TRBJ2-7	TRBD2	15	-	TGTGCCAGCTCACCCGGGACTAGCGGCTTGGACGAGCAGTACTTC	CASSPGTSGLDEQYF
TRBV10-2	TRBJ2-7	-	15	-	TGCGCCAGCAGTGAGTGGTCACAAGACCTCTACGAGCAGTACTTC	CASSEWSQDLYEQYF
TRBV28	TRBJ2-5	TRBD1	14	-	TGTGCCAGCAGTTTCGGACAGGGACAAGAGACCCAGTACTTC	CASSFGQGQETQYF
TRBV5-8	TRBJ2-4	-	13	once	TGTGCTGTGAGGGGGTCTGCGATGGACATTCAGTACTTC	CAVRGSAMDIQYF
TRBV7-2	TRBJ1-2	-	14	-	TGTGCCAGCAGCTTAGAAGCAGGGGTAAATGGCTACACCTTC	CASSLEAGVNGYTF
TRBV6-1	TRBJ2-7	TRBD2	15	-	TGTGCCAGCAGTGAAGGGACTAGCGGGGGGGCCGAGCAGTACTTC	CASSEGTSGGAEQYF
TRBV3-1/TRBV3-2	TRBJ2-7	-	16	-	TGTGCCAGCAGCCAAGAACTTGCTAGCGTGACCTACGAGCAGTACTTC	CASSQELASVTYEQYF
TRBV6-5	TRBJ1-2	TRBD1	14	-	TGTGCCAGCAGTTACTCCCGGACAGGGCGTGGCTACACCTTC	CASSYSRTGRGYTF
TRBV28	TRBJ1-1	-	15	-	TGTGCCAGCAGTTTAGCTACAGGCGTGAACACTGAAGCTTTCTTT	CASSLATGVNTEAFF
TRBV9	TRBJ2-5	TRBD1	16	-	TGTGCCAGCAGCGCCCAGACAGGGGGGTACCAAGAGACCCAGTACTTC	CASSAQTGGYQETQYF
TRBV3-1/TRBV3-2	TRBJ2-5	TRBD2	14	-	TGTGCCAGCAGCCAAGCCCCGGGAGGCGAGACCCAGTACTTC	CASSQAPGGETQYF
TRBV28	TRBJ1-2	-	14	-	TGTGCCAGCAGTTTGCCAGGCCCCCGGTGGGGCTACACCTTC	CASSLPGPRWGYTF
TRBV29-1	TRBJ2-1	-	12	-	TGCAGCGTTGAACGGGGGTTGGATGAGCAGTTCTTC	CSVERGLDEQFF